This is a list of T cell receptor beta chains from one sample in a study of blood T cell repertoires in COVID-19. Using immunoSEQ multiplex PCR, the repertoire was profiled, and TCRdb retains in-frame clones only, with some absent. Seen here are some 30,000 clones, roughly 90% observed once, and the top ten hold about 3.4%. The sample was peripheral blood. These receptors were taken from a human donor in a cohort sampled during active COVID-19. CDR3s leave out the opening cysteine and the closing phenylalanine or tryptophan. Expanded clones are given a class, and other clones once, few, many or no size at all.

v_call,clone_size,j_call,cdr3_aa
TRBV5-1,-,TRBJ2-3,ASSLDAGANTDTQY
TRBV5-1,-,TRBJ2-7,ASSLDRGVEQY
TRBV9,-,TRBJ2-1,ASSVTGGSYNEQF
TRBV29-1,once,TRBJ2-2,SGTTGTNTGELF
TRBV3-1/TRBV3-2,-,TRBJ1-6,ASSQEVQGLSPLH
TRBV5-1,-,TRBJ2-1,ASSFTTWLGGKDEQF
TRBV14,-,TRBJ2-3,ASSQDRGTAAPDTQY
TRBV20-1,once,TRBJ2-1,SARAVNEQF
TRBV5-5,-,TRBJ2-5,ASSLVGGQETQY
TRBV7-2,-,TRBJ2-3,ASSPPRGGATDTQY
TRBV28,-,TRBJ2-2,ASSPAASGGGGELF
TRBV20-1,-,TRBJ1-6,SASSTVDSPLH
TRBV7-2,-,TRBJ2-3,ASSFGASGGRGDTQY
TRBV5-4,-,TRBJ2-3,ASSLSAGTSTDTQY
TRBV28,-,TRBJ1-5,ASSLGRTARQPQH
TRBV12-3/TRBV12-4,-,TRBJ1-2,ASSSGQGVPVS
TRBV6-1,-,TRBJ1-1,ASSEATGIVMNTEAF
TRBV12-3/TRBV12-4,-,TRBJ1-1,ASGPGTGLV
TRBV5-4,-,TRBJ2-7,ASSFDSSYEQY
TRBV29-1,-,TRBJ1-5,SANTGTGGQPQH
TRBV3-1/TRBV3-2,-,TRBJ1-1,ASSRTRQGTEAF
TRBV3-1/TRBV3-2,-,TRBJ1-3,ASSQVRGSGNTIY
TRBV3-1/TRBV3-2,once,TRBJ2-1,ASSQGLAGPYNEQF
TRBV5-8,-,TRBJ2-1,ASSLARYNEQF
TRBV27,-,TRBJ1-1,ASRTSGPNARGAF
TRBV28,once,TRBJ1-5,ASSFGTGNQPQH
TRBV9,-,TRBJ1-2,ASSIDERGTNYGYT
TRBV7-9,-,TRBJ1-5,ASSLSGGPQPQH
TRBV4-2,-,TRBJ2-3,ASSQADPGKDTQY
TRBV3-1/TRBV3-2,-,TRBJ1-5,ASSHQGDQPQH
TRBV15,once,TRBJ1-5,ATSRDVWGGGQPQH
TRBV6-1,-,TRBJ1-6,ASSERDRVGSPLH
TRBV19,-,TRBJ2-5,ASSDPPGTQY
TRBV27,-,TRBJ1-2,ASSLGGRSYGYT
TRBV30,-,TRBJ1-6,AWTLYSGTVNSPLH
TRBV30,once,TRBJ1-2,AWSPLGTEANYGYT
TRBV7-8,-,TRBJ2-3,ASSTRTGWDTQY
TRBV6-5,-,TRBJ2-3,ASSQDRPTDTQY
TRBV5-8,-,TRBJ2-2,ASSKGLAGGPIVPGELF
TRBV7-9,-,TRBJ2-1,ASSLQGRSYNEQF
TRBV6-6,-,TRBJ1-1,ASNNRVNTEAF
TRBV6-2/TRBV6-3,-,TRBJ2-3,ASSYARQTTDTQY
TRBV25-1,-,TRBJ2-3,ASSVSPPGLAGAYTQY
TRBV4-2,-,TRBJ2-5,ASSQGGQGGETQY
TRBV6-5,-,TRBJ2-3,ASSQQTFSDTQY
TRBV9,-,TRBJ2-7,ASSMDTYEQY
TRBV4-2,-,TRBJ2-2,ASSQDKGYGELF
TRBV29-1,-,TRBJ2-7,SVATAVPYEQY
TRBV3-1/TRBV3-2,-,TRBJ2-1,ASSQDGLAGATGSNEQF